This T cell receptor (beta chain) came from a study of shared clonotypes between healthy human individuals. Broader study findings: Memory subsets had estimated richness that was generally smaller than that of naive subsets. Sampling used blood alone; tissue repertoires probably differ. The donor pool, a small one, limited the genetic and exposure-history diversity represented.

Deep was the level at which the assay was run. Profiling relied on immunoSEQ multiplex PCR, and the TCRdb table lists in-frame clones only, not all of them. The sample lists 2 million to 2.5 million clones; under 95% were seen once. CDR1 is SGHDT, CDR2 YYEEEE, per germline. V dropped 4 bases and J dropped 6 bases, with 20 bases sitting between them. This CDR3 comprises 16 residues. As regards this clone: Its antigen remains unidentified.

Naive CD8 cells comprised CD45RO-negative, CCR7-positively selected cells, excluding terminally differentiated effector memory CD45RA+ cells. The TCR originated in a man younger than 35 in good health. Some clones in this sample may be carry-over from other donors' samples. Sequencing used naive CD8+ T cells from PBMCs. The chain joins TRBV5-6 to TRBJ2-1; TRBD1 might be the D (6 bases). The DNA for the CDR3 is TGTGCCAGCAGCCCAGGGGAATTATGGGTCATCAATGAGCAGTTCTTC. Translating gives CASSPGELWVINEQFF.